This passage covers 14 T cell receptor beta chains from one sample sequenced in a study of neurological immune-mediated disorders. TCRdb itself ran the 5' RACE reads through MiXCR, one entry per CDR3 protein. Of roughly 47,000 distinct CDR3 sequences in the sample, 3.5% to 5.5% were seen once. The source material was PBMCs. The receptors shown here come from a woman aged 60 to 75 with multiple sclerosis.

CDR3 nucleotides: TGTGCCAGCTCCGTCGCAGAGACCCAGTACTTC. It translates to CASSVAETQYF. This chain uses TRBV7-8 with TRBJ2-5; D gene ambiguous. The CDR3 length is 11 residues. CDR1 is SGHVS and CDR2 is FQNEAQ in the germline V gene. V was trimmed by 8 bases and J by 4 bases, leaving 8 bases between them.

This clonotype has more than one count but fewer than ten. V is TRBV9 and J is TRBJ2-5, with TRBD2 identical over 9 bases. CDR1 is SGDLS and CDR2 is YYNGEE in the germline V gene. This CDR3 has 13 residues. V shed 3 bases and J 5 bases; nucleotides not matched to a gene: 2. The CDR3 protein is CASSGGLAETQYF. The CDR3, as DNA: TGTGCCAGCAGCGGCGGACTAGCGGAGACCCAGTACTTC. Using reference TRBV9 and TRBJ2-5 for the parts outside the CDR3, the full variable domain is DSGVTQTPKHLITATGQRVTLRCSPRSGDLSVYWYQQSLDQGLQFLIQYYNGEERAKGNILERFSAQQFPDLHSELNLSSLELGDSALYFCASSGGLAETQYFGPGTRLLVL.

In this sample, this clonotype turned up many times. The V gene is TRBV4-1, the J gene TRBJ2-1; 7 nucleotides line up with TRBD1. The germline CDR1 and CDR2 sequences are MGHRA and YSYEKL. Unmatched junction bases numbered 11, after V lost 1 base and J lost 5 bases. The CDR3 has 17 amino acids. CDR3 region: CASSQVVGPGGNNEQFF. The DNA of the CDR3 is TGCGCCAGCAGCCAAGTGGTTGGCCCAGGGGGTAACAATGAGCAGTTCTTC.

This clonotype was seen many times. The rearrangement joins TRBV10-3 to TRBJ2-3; TRBD2 agrees at 7 bases. Looked up from germline, CDR1 is ENHRY and CDR2 is SYGVKD. The CDR3 is 15 residues long. With 2 bases clipped from V and 5 bases from J, the junction kept 7 bases outside the gene matches. The CDR3 sequence: CAISEGGGAKDTQYF. CDR3 nucleotide sequence: TGTGCCATCAGTGAGGGCGGGGGAGCTAAAGATACGCAGTATTTT.

This clonotype is labeled medium-sized (0.01 to 0.1%). The rearrangement uses TRBV20-1 and TRBJ1-2; weak D call: TRBD1 (6 bases). The CDR3 runs 12 residues. Per the germline V gene, CDR1 is DFQATT and CDR2 is SNEGSKA (reference sequence). Between the trimmed V and J ends, which lost 5 bases and 8 bases, there was a span of 15 bases. The CDR3 reads CSAGRGGSGYTF. As DNA, the CDR3 is TGCAGTGCTGGACGAGGGGGGAGCGGCTACACCTTC.

A few counts support this clonotype. The chain combines TRBV7-2 with TRBJ2-2, with 7 bases that match TRBD2. J gave up 3 bases and V 1 base, and 5 bases lay outside the gene matches. Germline CDR1 is SGHTA and CDR2 is FQGNSA. The CDR3 covers 16 residues. DNA for the CDR3: TGTGCCAGCAGCTTAGTCCCCGGGGGGTACACCGGGGAGCTGTTTTTT. The encoded protein is CASSLVPGGYTGELFF.

This clonotype was counted at least ten times. V usage is TRBV20-1 and J usage is TRBJ2-3; D remains unclear. CDR1 and CDR2 (germline): DFQATT, SNEGSKA (reference sequence). Trimming removed 5 bases from V and 5 bases from J, with 14 bases in between. CDR3 length equals 13 residues. The CDR3 spells CSAPGPPLDTQYF. CDR3 DNA sequence: TGCAGTGCTCCGGGCCCTCCGTTAGATACGCAGTATTTT.

The sample holds many counts of this clonotype. CDR3 DNA: TGCAGTGCTTTCCCGCCGGGACTAGCGTACCTCAATGAGCAGTTCTTC. Amino acid sequence: CSAFPPGLAYLNEQFF. The J gene is TRBJ2-1, the V gene TRBV20-1; 10 bases are shared with TRBD2. Per the germline V gene, CDR1 is DFQATT and CDR2 is SNEGSKA (reference sequence). With V trimmed by 5 bases and J by 6 bases, 13 bases remained unmatched. CDR3 length: 16 amino acids.

In its sample, this clonotype was seen many times. The rearrangement links TRBV7-3 to TRBJ2-5; 9 bases line up with TRBD2. CDR3 length equals 13 residues. V gave up 6 bases and J gave up 5 bases; unmatched junction bases: 4. CDR1 is SGHTA, CDR2 FQGTGA, per germline. For the CDR3, the DNA is TGTGCCAGCAGTAGGACTAGCGACGAGACCCAGTACTTC. It specifies CASSRTSDETQYF.

This clonotype was seen many times. The chain employs TRBV6-5 and TRBJ2-5, with 11 bases lining up with TRBD1. CDR1 and CDR2 (germline): MNHEY, SVGAGI. Trimming took 0 bases from V and 5 from J; bases not matched to a gene: 5. The CDR3 spans 16 residues. The CDR3: CASSYSRTGGAETQYF. The CDR3 DNA follows: TGTGCCAGCAGTTACTCGCGGACAGGGGGCGCGGAGACCCAGTACTTC.

This clonotype was observed at least ten times. The chain links TRBV6-2 or TRBV6-3 to TRBJ2-1, with 8 bases that match TRBD2. Germline V gene data show CDR1 as MNHEY and CDR2 as SVGEGT. The CDR3 sequence is 14 residues long. After removal of 10 bases from V and 2 bases from J, the junction contained 7 bases not matched to a gene. The CDR3: CATRDGGAYNEQFF. CDR3 nucleotides: TGTGCCACCCGTGACGGGGGGGCCTACAATGAGCAGTTCTTC.

This clonotype was counted ten times or more. The V and J genes are TRBV18 and TRBJ2-3; no reliable D call. Germline V CDR1 and CDR2: KGHSH, LQKENI. Trimming stripped 0 bases from V and 6 bases from J, with 13 bases between. CDR3 size: 15 residues. CDR3 nucleotides: TGTGCCAGCTCACCACCCAGTGAGACCCGGGATACGCAGTATTTT. It encodes CASSPPSETRDTQYF.

This clonotype has ten or more counts. CDR3: CASTPTFGRIYEQYF. In nucleotides, the CDR3 is TGTGCCAGCACCCCAACATTCGGACGTATTTACGAGCAGTACTTC. V usage is TRBV3-1 and J usage is TRBJ2-7; D call uncertain. Germline V gene data show CDR1 as LGHDT and CDR2 as YNNKEL (reference sequence). The CDR3 is 15 residues long. V lost 7 bases, J lost 4 bases, and 20 bases lay in between.

This clonotype showed up many times. The chain carries TRBV20-1 and TRBJ2-3; 13 nucleotides match TRBD2. Germline V gives CDR1 DFQATT, CDR2 SNEGSKA (reference sequence). Unmatched junction bases numbered 6, after V lost 1 base and J lost 2 bases. The CDR3 runs 17 residues. CDR3 nucleotides: TGCAGTGCTAGAGCCTCTGGGACTAGCGGGATCACAGATACGCAGTATTTT. Translated: CSARASGTSGITDTQYF.